The next 29 T cell receptor beta chains were all read from a single sample in a study of blood T cells in healthy people across ages. It was with a sample-barcoded 5' primer and a J-beta primer mix that a second PCR of roughly 6 to 12 cycles was run. A single record per CDR3 protein comes from TCRdb applying MiXCR to the 5' RACE reads. The data contain around 1.5 million distinct CDR3 sequences, approximately 42% of them singletons. The specimen sequenced was blood. The receptor set was obtained from a woman aged 18-29 years in good health.

The chain couples TRBV12-3 or TRBV12-4 to TRBJ2-3; D ambiguous. The CDR3 has 12 amino acids. V lost 5 bases to trimming and J lost 5 bases, with 8 bases between them. The CDR3 protein is CASSGVLDTQYF. In DNA form, the CDR3 reads TGTGCCAGCAGTGGGGTTCTAGATACGCAGTATTTT.

This clonotype was recorded a few times. V usage is TRBV20-1 and J usage is TRBJ2-7; no clear D. Trimming cost V 0 bases and J 0 bases, with 6 bases left between them. The CDR3 is 13 amino acids. CDR1 and CDR2 from the germline V gene are DFQATT and SNEGSKA (reference sequence). CDR3 protein: CSAREYFSYEQYF. The CDR3 nucleotides read TGCAGTGCTAGAGAATACTTCTCCTACGAGCAGTACTTC.

The chain carries TRBV28 and TRBJ1-4, with D possibly being TRBD1 (5 bases). V was cut by 7 bases and J by 6 bases, with 12 bases left in between. CDR1 is MDHEN and CDR2 is SYDVKM in the germline V gene. This CDR3 is built from 13 residues. The CDR3 nucleotides are TGTGCCAGCAAACGGGGGAGGGATGAAAAACTGTTTTTT. Protein sequence: CASKRGRDEKLFF.

The rearrangement joins TRBV7-3 to TRBJ2-1; 9 bases map to TRBD2. The trim removed 0 bases at V and 11 bases at J, leaving 14 bases unmatched. Germline CDR1 reads SGHTA; CDR2 reads FQGTGA. The CDR3 totals 17 residues. CDR3 nucleotide sequence: TGTGCCAGCAGCTTAACAGCGGGGGGACTCGCCCCAATGAAGCAGTTCTTC. It codes for CASSLTAGGLAPMKQFF.

V is TRBV20-1 and J is TRBJ2-7; no reliable D call. The V end was cut by 3 bases, the J end by 7 bases, with 13 bases between. Per the germline V gene, CDR1 is DFQATT and CDR2 is SNEGSKA (reference sequence). CDR3 length: 12 residues. Written as DNA, the CDR3 is TGCAGTGCTAGGGGCCTAGTGGTTGAGCAGTACTTC. It specifies CSARGLVVEQYF.

The chain combines TRBV18 with TRBJ2-7; D unclear. The J call may be in error: the DNA end matches TRBJ2-5 better. The CDR3 runs 12 residues. Germline V gene data show CDR1 as KGHSH and CDR2 as LQKENI. The CDR3 DNA is TGTGCCAGCTCACCGGCGGTGGAGACCCAGTACTTC. This gives the protein CASSPAVETQYF.

The rearrangement joins TRBV20-1 to TRBJ2-7, with TRBD1 matching 9 bases. The germline V gene has CDR1 DFQATT and CDR2 SNEGSKA (reference sequence). After removal of 6 bases from V and 2 bases from J, the junction contained 20 bases not matched to a gene. This CDR3 is 18 amino acids long. CDR3 protein: CSAQQYGTGISGTYEQYF. As DNA, the CDR3 is TGCAGTGCCCAGCAATATGGGACAGGGATCAGCGGGACCTACGAGCAGTACTTC.

The chain couples TRBV20-1 to TRBJ2-5; the D call may be TRBD1 or TRBD2 (5 bases each). Germline V gene lookup returns CDR1 DFQATT and CDR2 SNEGSKA (reference sequence). Deletions cut 4 bases from V and 1 base from J, with 25 bases between. This CDR3 is 18 amino acids long. The CDR3 nucleotides are TGCAGTGCTACCCCAATCTGGGACCTCCAAAGCCCCCAAGAGACCCAGTACTTC. Protein sequence: CSATPIWDLQSPQETQYF.

The rearrangement uses TRBV18 and TRBJ2-7; the match to TRBD2 covers 10 bases. With 0 bases clipped from V and 4 bases from J, the junction kept 3 bases outside the gene matches. Per germline, CDR1 KGHSH and CDR2 LQKENI. There are 15 residues in the CDR3. As DNA, the CDR3 is TGTGCCAGCTCACCACCTAGCGGGGGGCTATACGAGCAGTACTTC. Translated, it gives CASSPPSGGLYEQYF. The full variable domain, in which reference TRBV18 and TRBJ2-7 provide the parts outside the CDR3, is NAGVMQNPRHLVRRRGQEARLRCSPMKGHSHVYWYRQLPEEGLKFMVYLQKENIIDESGMPKERFSAEFPKEGPSILRIQQVVRGDSAAYFCASSPPSGGLYEQYFGPGTRLTVT.

The chain uses TRBV7-2 and TRBJ2-7; D tentatively fits TRBD1 or TRBD2 (6 bases each). The CDR3 extends over 15 amino acids. Germline lookup yields CDR1 SGHTA and CDR2 FQGNSA. V lost 5 bases and J lost 6, with 20 bases in between. The CDR3 loop reads CASSLPRTGAREQYF. CDR3 coding DNA: TGTGCCAGCAGCCTGCCCCGGACGGGGGCTCGCGAGCAGTACTTC.

This clonotype was observed a few times. V gene TRBV5-1 combines with J gene TRBJ1-2; D is perhaps TRBD1 (5 bases). The CDR3 runs to 15 residues. The V gene's germline CDR1 is SGHRS and CDR2 YFSETQ. Trimming took 4 bases from V and 2 from J, leaving 15 bases between them. The CDR3: CASSLDPGSNYGYTF. The CDR3 DNA reads TGCGCCAGCAGCCTCGACCCAGGGTCCAACTATGGCTACACCTTC.

V and J are TRBV7-8 and TRBJ2-1, with 10 bases matching TRBD2. Germline V lookup: CDR1 SGHVS, CDR2 FQNEAQ. This CDR3 comprises 21 residues. The trim removed 5 bases at V and 0 bases at J, leaving 19 bases unmatched. The CDR3 DNA sequence: TGTGCCAGCAGCCCCTACCGCCCGGGACTAGCGCATGGGAGCTCCTACAATGAGCAGTTCTTC. It codes for CASSPYRPGLAHGSSYNEQFF.

This clonotype came up a few times. The chain carries TRBV4-1 and TRBJ2-7; D gene unclear. The V gene's germline CDR1 is MGHRA and CDR2 YSYEKL. V lost 2 bases and J 6 bases, leaving 14 bases between the germline ends. This CDR3 contains 14 residues. CDR3 sequence reads: CASSQSGPLGEQYF. In DNA form, the CDR3 reads TGCGCCAGCAGCCAATCGGGCCCTCTCGGCGAGCAGTACTTC.

J is TRBJ2-7 and V is TRBV12-3 or TRBV12-4; TRBD2 agrees at 7 bases. Trimming removed 6 bases from V and 2 bases from J; junction bases left unmatched: 10. There are 15 residues in the CDR3. Here the CDR3 reads CASREGGPPTYEQYF. DNA for the CDR3: TGTGCCAGCAGAGAGGGAGGGCCCCCTACCTACGAGCAGTACTTC.

The chain uses TRBV6-1 and TRBJ1-2; 7 positions match TRBD1. This CDR3 has 16 amino acids. Germline V gene data show CDR1 as MNHNS and CDR2 as SASEGT. Losses at the gene ends were 0 bases for V and 5 bases for J; bases not matched to a gene: 9. CDR3 loop: CASSEATGGGVYGYTF. DNA for the CDR3: TGTGCCAGCAGTGAAGCGACTGGAGGGGGCGTGTATGGCTACACCTTC.

This clonotype has more than one count but fewer than ten. The chain recombines TRBV29-1 with TRBJ2-5, with 8 positions matching TRBD1. The J call may not be correct, given that the DNA end is closer to TRBJ2-7. The germline V gene has CDR1 SQVTM and CDR2 ANQGSEA. This CDR3 has 13 residues. The CDR3 loop reads CSVELGTGNEQYF. The DNA of the CDR3 is TGCAGCGTTGAACTGGGGACAGGCAACGAGCAGTACTTC.

V usage is TRBV28 and J usage is TRBJ2-2, with D possibly TRBD1 on 6 matching bases. The CDR3 sequence is 17 residues long. Germline values: CDR1 MDHEN, CDR2 SYDVKM. V was cut by 3 bases and J by 0 bases, with 14 bases left in between. CDR3: CASSLGPEGANTGELFF. CDR3 DNA: TGTGCCAGCAGTTTGGGGCCTGAGGGGGCGAACACCGGGGAGCTGTTTTTT.

The chain recombines TRBV6-6 with TRBJ2-3; possible D gene TRBD2, 6 bases. Germline V gene lookup returns CDR1 MNHNY and CDR2 SVGAGI (reference sequence). V lost 5 bases and J lost 4, with 16 bases in between. This CDR3 has 15 residues. The CDR3 region is CASSPRRLVSDTQYF. As DNA, the CDR3 is TGTGCCAGCAGTCCTCGCCGACTAGTTTCAGATACGCAGTATTTT.

The table lists this clonotype with a few counts. The rearrangement links TRBV7-9 to TRBJ2-7; the D gene could be TRBD1 or TRBD2 (6 bases each). Germline assignment: CDR1 SEHNR and CDR2 FQNEAQ (reference sequence). The CDR3 covers 12 residues. Trimming left V 5 bases short and J 5 bases short, with 10 bases between. CDR3 coding DNA: TGTGCCAGCAGCCAGAGGGGGGACGAGCAGTACTTC. Encoded protein: CASSQRGDEQYF.

This rearrangement joins TRBV7-9 to TRBJ1-2; 11 nucleotides match TRBD1. CDR1 and CDR2 from the germline V gene are SEHNR and FQNEAQ (reference sequence). The trim removed 2 bases at V and 8 bases at J, leaving 1 base unmatched. The CDR3 spans 13 residues. For the CDR3, the DNA is TGTGCCAGCAGCTTACGGGACAGGGGGGGCTACACCTTC. Translation gives CASSLRDRGGYTF.

This clonotype has just one count. The rearrangement joins TRBV27 to TRBJ2-3; a weak D match, TRBD1 (6 bases). CDR3 size: 14 residues. Germline loops: CDR1 MNHEY, CDR2 SMNVEV (reference sequence). Trimming pared 6 bases from V and 1 base from J, leaving 11 bases between. CDR3 nucleotides: TGTGCCAGCAGGCCACAGGGCCGCACAGATACGCAGTATTTT. This translates into CASRPQGRTDTQYF.

The chain combines TRBV28 with TRBJ1-2; D may be TRBD1 (5 bases). This CDR3 has 16 residues. V was trimmed by 5 bases and J by 8 bases, leaving 24 bases between them. Germline CDR1 reads MDHEN; CDR2 reads SYDVKM. The CDR3 DNA follows: TGTGCCAGCAGTCTGACCCCGACAGAGATCGAGAGGGGCTACACCTTC. This translates into CASSLTPTEIERGYTF.

This clonotype was counted a single time. V usage is TRBV5-1 and J usage is TRBJ2-1, with D possibly called TRBD1 or TRBD2 (5 bases each). Germline lookup yields CDR1 SGHRS and CDR2 YFSETQ. V was pared by 3 bases and J by 0 bases, with 10 bases between. The CDR3 is 15 amino acids. The CDR3 here is CASSSGTDSYNEQFF. CDR3 nucleotides: TGCGCCAGCAGCTCCGGGACGGACTCCTACAATGAGCAGTTCTTC.

CDR3 nucleotides: TGCGCCAGCAGCATGGGACTAGCGGGAGGGTCTGATACGCAGTATTTT. Protein product: CASSMGLAGGSDTQYF. The rearrangement uses TRBV5-1 and TRBJ2-3; TRBD2 matches at 16 bases. Looked up from germline, CDR1 is SGHRS and CDR2 is YFSETQ. The ends lost 4 bases at V and 6 bases at J; junction bases unmatched: 5. This CDR3 has 16 amino acids.

This clonotype has a handful of counts. The chain combines TRBV11-2 with TRBJ2-5; 11 bases are a match to TRBD2. Germline assignment: CDR1 SGHAT and CDR2 FQNNGV. J gave up 5 bases and V 4 bases, and 12 bases lay outside the gene matches. The CDR3 extends over 17 amino acids. In DNA form, the CDR3 reads TGTGCCAGCAGCTACGGACTAGCGGGTCACGTACGTGAGACCCAGTACTTC. This gives the protein CASSYGLAGHVRETQYF.

Here the CDR3 reads CSASHGHDYEQYF. CDR3 DNA: TGCAGTGCTAGTCATGGACACGACTACGAGCAGTACTTC. The chain employs TRBV20-1 and TRBJ2-7, with D maybe TRBD1 (5 bases). The CDR3 is made up of 13 amino acids. V shed 3 bases and J shed 3 bases, with 12 bases lying between them. Germline CDR1 is DFQATT and CDR2 is SNEGSKA (reference sequence).

The chain combines TRBV29-1 with TRBJ2-1; D gene ambiguous. There are 13 residues in the CDR3. The germline gives CDR1 SQVTM, CDR2 ANQGSEA. Trimming cost V 8 bases and J 0 bases, with 11 bases left between them. DNA for the CDR3: TGCAGCCCTGCTAGTAGCTCCTACAATGAGCAGTTCTTC. This translates into CSPASSSYNEQFF.

This chain joins TRBV27 and TRBJ2-5, with D possibly being TRBD2 (5 bases). In germline, CDR1 is MNHEY, CDR2 SMNVEV (reference sequence). CDR3 size: 12 residues. Between the trimmed V and J ends, which lost 8 bases and 3 bases, there was a span of 10 bases. CDR3 loop: CASQTGKETQYF. CDR3 DNA sequence: TGTGCCAGCCAGACGGGGAAAGAGACCCAGTACTTC.

The V and J genes are TRBV6-5 and TRBJ2-1, with 12 bases that match TRBD1. V shed 6 bases, J shed 6 bases, and the junction held 6 bases outside the gene matches. Germline CDR1 and CDR2: MNHEY and SVGAGI. This CDR3 contains 15 residues. In nucleotides, the CDR3 is TGTGCCAGCAGCCTAGGGACAGGGGGCTTCAATGAGCAGTTCTTC. Translation: CASSLGTGGFNEQFF.